Listed below are T cell receptor beta chains from one sample, sequenced in a study of low-dose radiotherapy and immunotherapy resistance in tumors. TCRdb reprocessed the reads with MiXCR, giving one entry per CDR3 protein. The sample holds 80,000 to 95,000 distinct CDR3 sequences, under 10% seen once. The source was PBMCs, collected before treatment. Source of these receptors: a male donor with prostate cancer. Each CDR3 is given with its conserved first and last residue. A D gene is named only where the DNA matches it firmly. A clone size is listed for some rows: how often the clone was seen (once, few, many), or a class if it is expanded.

clone_size: many
j_call: TRBJ1-1
d_call: TRBD1
v_call: TRBV28
cdr3_aa: CASSKGARGMNTEAFF
cdr3_nt: TGTGCCAGCAGTAAGGGGGCGCGAGGCATGAACACTGAAGCTTTCTTT

clone_size: many
j_call: TRBJ1-3
d_call: -
v_call: TRBV6-6
cdr3_aa: CASSYSIPNDGNTIYF
cdr3_nt: TGTGCCAGCAGTTACTCGATCCCCAACGATGGAAACACCATATATTTT

clone_size: many
j_call: TRBJ2-7
d_call: -
v_call: TRBV18
cdr3_aa: CASSPQAHEQYF
cdr3_nt: TGTGCCAGCTCACCACAGGCCCACGAGCAGTACTTC

clone_size: many
j_call: TRBJ2-7
d_call: -
v_call: TRBV12-3/TRBV12-4
cdr3_aa: CASSLGSTTYEQYF
cdr3_nt: TGTGCCAGCAGCCTCGGGAGTACCACCTACGAGCAGTACTTC

clone_size: -
j_call: TRBJ2-1
d_call: -
v_call: TRBV28
cdr3_aa: CASSLMVRPHEQFF
cdr3_nt: TGTGCCAGCAGTTTAATGGTCCGCCCGCACGAGCAGTTCTTC

clone_size: many
j_call: TRBJ2-5
d_call: -
v_call: TRBV5-4
cdr3_aa: CASSLSPGGLVGTQYF
cdr3_nt: TGTGCCAGCAGCTTGAGTCCCGGGGGGCTAGTAGGGACCCAGTACTTC

clone_size: many
j_call: TRBJ2-5
d_call: -
v_call: TRBV28
cdr3_aa: CASLKDKETQYF
cdr3_nt: TGTGCCAGCCTTAAAGATAAAGAGACCCAGTACTTC

clone_size: -
j_call: TRBJ1-1
d_call: -
v_call: TRBV20-1
cdr3_aa: CSARDRYSDAEAFF
cdr3_nt: TGCAGTGCTAGAGATCGTTATAGCGACGCTGAAGCTTTCTTT

clone_size: many
j_call: TRBJ2-7
d_call: TRBD2
v_call: TRBV6-5
cdr3_aa: CASRASGTGYEQYF
cdr3_nt: TGTGCCAGCAGGGCCAGCGGGACGGGGTACGAGCAGTACTTC

clone_size: -
j_call: TRBJ2-7
d_call: -
v_call: TRBV20-1
cdr3_aa: CSAPLFGNEQYF
cdr3_nt: TGCAGTGCCCCCCTTTTCGGAAACGAGCAGTACTTC

clone_size: many
j_call: TRBJ2-7
d_call: TRBD1
v_call: TRBV6-6
cdr3_aa: CASSWGQGLYEQYF
cdr3_nt: TGTGCCAGCAGTTGGGGACAGGGGTTGTACGAGCAGTACTTC

clone_size: many
j_call: TRBJ2-5
d_call: -
v_call: TRBV29-1
cdr3_aa: CSVVGQKETQYF
cdr3_nt: TGCAGCGTTGTAGGCCAGAAAGAGACCCAGTACTTC

clone_size: many
j_call: TRBJ1-5
d_call: -
v_call: TRBV18
cdr3_aa: CASSPAHGGIGNQPQHF
cdr3_nt: TGTGCCAGCTCACCGGCACACGGAGGGATAGGCAATCAGCCCCAGCATTTT

clone_size: many
j_call: TRBJ2-5
d_call: -
v_call: TRBV20-1
cdr3_aa: CSARSGNQETQYF
cdr3_nt: TGCAGTGCTAGATCCGGGAACCAAGAGACCCAGTACTTC

clone_size: many
j_call: TRBJ2-7
d_call: TRBD1
v_call: TRBV28
cdr3_aa: CASRQGSYEQYF
cdr3_nt: TGTGCCAGCAGACAGGGGTCCTACGAGCAGTACTTC

clone_size: -
j_call: TRBJ2-5
d_call: TRBD2
v_call: TRBV27
cdr3_aa: CASSFGSSGTETQYF
cdr3_nt: TGTGCCAGCAGTTTCGGTTCTAGCGGGACGGAGACCCAGTACTTC

clone_size: many
j_call: TRBJ2-5
d_call: TRBD2
v_call: TRBV7-2
cdr3_aa: CASSLASGVQETQYF
cdr3_nt: TGTGCCAGCAGCTTAGCTAGCGGGGTCCAAGAGACCCAGTACTTC

clone_size: many
j_call: TRBJ2-2
d_call: TRBD1
v_call: TRBV15
cdr3_aa: CATSRDRGTANTGELFF
cdr3_nt: TGTGCCACCAGCAGAGATCGTGGGACAGCGAACACCGGGGAGCTGTTTTTT

clone_size: many
j_call: TRBJ1-4
d_call: -
v_call: TRBV25-1
cdr3_aa: CASSDPSTGYNEKLFF
cdr3_nt: TGTGCCAGCAGTGACCCTTCGACAGGATATAATGAAAAACTGTTTTTT

clone_size: many
j_call: TRBJ2-7
d_call: TRBD1
v_call: TRBV7-3
cdr3_aa: CASSSGTDGDEQYF
cdr3_nt: TGTGCCAGCAGCTCCGGGACAGACGGCGACGAGCAGTACTTC

clone_size: many
j_call: TRBJ1-6
d_call: -
v_call: TRBV19
cdr3_aa: CASAGSTGASPLHF
cdr3_nt: TGTGCCAGTGCTGGATCTACAGGAGCTTCACCCCTCCACTTT

clone_size: many
j_call: TRBJ2-2
d_call: -
v_call: TRBV20-1
cdr3_aa: CSARLQLTGELFF
cdr3_nt: TGCAGTGCTAGACTACAGCTCACCGGGGAGCTGTTTTTT